This T cell receptor (beta chain) emerged from a study of cytomegalovirus exposure and HLA in healthy donors. With respect to this clone: The antigen is not known.

CDR1 SQVTM and CDR2 ANQGSEA come from the germline V gene. Trimming left V 7 bases short and J 6 bases short, with 15 bases between. CDR3 length: 12 amino acids. Overall study results and limits: In a later analysis, across HLA loci, associated TCR counts were highest for DRB1, lowest for HLA-C. Relative to the approximately 700-donor mean, N-insertions were reportedly fewer in an Asian-associated ancestry cluster in a later analysis.

Use of 60 Vbeta and 13 Jbeta primers characterized the PCR. This table comes from immunoSEQ multiplex PCR, and its TCRdb copy is limited to in-frame clones, with some not included. The sample holds some 130,000 clones; 75% to 85% are singletons and the top ten take 1%. This clonotype was sampled from a man between 40 and 49 years old in good health and CMV-seronegative. The chain uses TRBV29-1 and TRBJ1-2; D unresolved. The material sequenced was PBMCs. The CDR3 nucleotides are TGCAGCGACTCTTGGTCGAGGGATGGCTACACCTTC. Protein: CSDSWSRDGYTF.